These T cell receptor beta chains were read from a single sample in a study of blood T cell repertoires in COVID-19. Data came from immunoSEQ multiplex PCR; TCRdb stores just in-frame clones and leaves some out. The sample lists around 270,000 clones, about 86% occurring once. Sequenced: peripheral blood. Receptors originate from a person aged 70 to 79 with COVID-19, enrolled during active disease. The CDR3 runs from the conserved cysteine through the conserved F or W. The D gene is left open where the match is weak. Not every row has a clone size; where given, it reads once, few, many or a size class.

D: .; size: .; J: TRBJ1-1; V: TRBV7-9; DNA: TGTGCCAGCAGCTTAGCGGCGAACACTGAAGCTTTCTTT; CDR3: CASSLAANTEAFF
D: TRBD2; size: .; J: TRBJ2-1; V: TRBV7-6; DNA: TGTGCCAGCACTGACCCCACTAGCGGGAGATTCACTGAGCAGTTCTTC; CDR3: CASTDPTSGRFTEQFF
D: .; size: .; J: TRBJ2-5; V: TRBV7-9; DNA: TGTGCCAGCGGTGTGCCCGCCGGGACCCAGTACTTC; CDR3: CASGVPAGTQYF
D: TRBD1; size: once; J: TRBJ2-5; V: TRBV11-3; DNA: TGTGCCAGCAGGGACAGGGAACTCCAAGTCACAGAGACCCAGTACTTC; CDR3: CASRDRELQVTETQYF
D: TRBD2; size: .; J: TRBJ2-1; V: TRBV9; DNA: TGTGCCAGCAGCGTAGGACTAGCGGGAGGTCATGAGCAGTTCTTC; CDR3: CASSVGLAGGHEQFF
D: .; size: .; J: TRBJ1-3; V: TRBV18; DNA: TGTGCCAGCTCACCCCTACCCGGAATGGGAGGGTCTGGAAACACCATATATTTT; CDR3: CASSPLPGMGGSGNTIYF
D: TRBD1; size: .; J: TRBJ1-6; V: TRBV6-5; DNA: TGTGCCAGCAGTTACTCCCCGACAGGGGGATCGGCACCCCTCCACTTT; CDR3: CASSYSPTGGSAPLHF
D: .; size: .; J: TRBJ2-5; V: TRBV12-5; DNA: TGTGCTAGTGGTTTGGAGGGGGGGGGCAGGCAGACCCAGTACTTC; CDR3: CASGLEGGGRQTQYF
D: TRBD2; size: .; J: TRBJ2-7; V: TRBV7-9; DNA: TGTGCCAGCAGCTCGGGACTAGCGGGAGACGAGCAGTACTTC; CDR3: CASSSGLAGDEQYF
D: .; size: .; J: TRBJ1-4; V: TRBV4-1; DNA: TGCGCCAGCAGCCGGGGCGGGAGATGGGAAAAACTGTTTTTT; CDR3: CASSRGGRWEKLFF
D: .; size: .; J: TRBJ1-3; V: TRBV15; DNA: TGTGCCACCAGCAGAGATCCAGGGTTTGGAAACACCATATATTTT; CDR3: CATSRDPGFGNTIYF
D: .; size: .; J: TRBJ1-1; V: TRBV3-1/TRBV3-2; DNA: TGTGCCAGCAGCCAAGCCGGGTCGTCGATGAACACTGAAGCTTTCTTT; CDR3: CASSQAGSSMNTEAFF
D: .; size: .; J: TRBJ2-1; V: TRBV12-3/TRBV12-4; DNA: TGTGCCAGCGGGGCCGCCCCGCGGAGTGAGCAGTTCTTC; CDR3: CASGAAPRSEQFF
D: .; size: .; J: TRBJ1-2; V: TRBV12-3/TRBV12-4; DNA: TGTGCCAGCAGTTTACTCTCATCGGATGGCTACACCTTC; CDR3: CASSLLSSDGYTF
D: .; size: .; J: TRBJ1-2; V: TRBV9; DNA: TGTGCCAGCAGCGGACAAGTCGGCTACACCTTC; CDR3: CASSGQVGYTF
D: .; size: .; J: TRBJ1-1; V: TRBV7-9; DNA: TGTGCCAGCAGCTACGCAGGGGTGAGGACTGAAGCTTTCTTT; CDR3: CASSYAGVRTEAFF
D: TRBD1; size: .; J: TRBJ1-2; V: TRBV6-5; DNA: TGTGCCAGCCCGGACAGGCCGCGGGAGGACTATGGCTACACCTTC; CDR3: CASPDRPREDYGYTF
D: .; size: .; J: TRBJ1-5; V: TRBV9; DNA: TGTGCCAGCAGCGCCGGGGTGAACAATCAGCCCCAGCATTTT; CDR3: CASSAGVNNQPQHF
D: .; size: .; J: TRBJ2-2; V: TRBV5-1; DNA: TGCGCCAGCAGTTCAGGGCTCTCGAACACCGGGGAGCTGTTTTTT; CDR3: CASSSGLSNTGELFF
D: .; size: .; J: TRBJ1-2; V: TRBV6-1; DNA: TGTGCCAGCAGTGAAGCTTTACTTCAGGGATCTTTCTATGGCTACACCTTC; CDR3: CASSEALLQGSFYGYTF
D: TRBD1; size: .; J: TRBJ1-2; V: TRBV12-3/TRBV12-4; DNA: TGTGCCAGCAGTCAAAAGACAGGGTCTGGCTACACCTTC; CDR3: CASSQKTGSGYTF
D: TRBD1; size: few; J: TRBJ2-7; V: TRBV6-5; DNA: TGTGCCAGCAGGACAGGGTCCTACGAGCAGTACTTC; CDR3: CASRTGSYEQYF
D: .; size: .; J: TRBJ1-6; V: TRBV5-6; DNA: TGTGCCAGCAGCTTAGTCCAGGATAATTCACCCCTCCACTTT; CDR3: CASSLVQDNSPLHF
D: .; size: once; J: TRBJ2-1; V: TRBV9; DNA: TGTGCCAGCAGCGTTGGCGGGCTAAGTGAGCAGTTCTTC; CDR3: CASSVGGLSEQFF
D: TRBD1; size: few; J: TRBJ1-1; V: TRBV5-1; DNA: TGCGCCAGCAGCTTAAATACAGGGGCGAACACTGAAGCTTTCTTT; CDR3: CASSLNTGANTEAFF
D: TRBD1; size: .; J: TRBJ2-6; V: TRBV7-8; DNA: TGTGCCAGCAGCCCACGGACAGGCCGGCCATCGTCTGGGGCCAACGTCCTGACTTTC; CDR3: CASSPRTGRPSSGANVLTF
D: TRBD2; size: .; J: TRBJ2-1; V: TRBV3-1/TRBV3-2; DNA: TGTGCCAGCAGACCGGGACTAGCGGGGTACAATGAGCAGTTCTTC; CDR3: CASRPGLAGYNEQFF
D: .; size: once; J: TRBJ2-7; V: TRBV27; DNA: TGTGCCAGCAGTTCCCAGAACTACTACGAGCAGTACTTC; CDR3: CASSSQNYYEQYF
D: .; size: .; J: TRBJ2-7; V: TRBV9; DNA: TGTGCCAGCAGCGCAAGGGACTGGGACTACGAGCAGTACTTC; CDR3: CASSARDWDYEQYF
D: .; size: .; J: TRBJ1-1; V: TRBV7-8; DNA: TGTGCCAGCAGCCCGCGGGGGAACACTGAAGCTTTCTTT; CDR3: CASSPRGNTEAFF
D: TRBD2; size: .; J: TRBJ2-1; V: TRBV3-1/TRBV3-2; DNA: TGTGCCAGCAGCAAAGGCCTAGCGGATCACAATGAGCAGTTCTTC; CDR3: CASSKGLADHNEQFF
D: .; size: .; J: TRBJ1-2; V: TRBV14; DNA: TGTGCCAGCAGCCAGACAGCTAACTATGGCTACACCTTC; CDR3: CASSQTANYGYTF
D: .; size: few; J: TRBJ1-3; V: TRBV9; DNA: TGTGCCAGCAGCGTAGCTGTGGGGCTTTCCGGAAACACCATATATTTT; CDR3: CASSVAVGLSGNTIYF
D: .; size: .; J: TRBJ2-4; V: TRBV9; DNA: TGTGCCAGCAGCGTAGAATCGGGGTACATTCAGTACTTC; CDR3: CASSVESGYIQYF
D: .; size: .; J: TRBJ1-5; V: TRBV24-1; DNA: TGTGCCACCAGCACCCGGGACAAAAATCAGCCCCAGCATTTT; CDR3: CATSTRDKNQPQHF
D: TRBD1; size: .; J: TRBJ1-6; V: TRBV27; DNA: TGTGCCAGCAGTTCCCCGGGACAGGTGTTCGATGGGAATTCACCCCTCCACTTT; CDR3: CASSSPGQVFDGNSPLHF
D: .; size: .; J: TRBJ2-1; V: TRBV12-3/TRBV12-4; DNA: TGTGCCAGCAGTTTGGTGGCTAGCCATGAGCAGTTCTTC; CDR3: CASSLVASHEQFF
D: TRBD2; size: .; J: TRBJ2-1; V: TRBV30; DNA: TGTGCCTGGAGTGCGGGACTAGCGGGAAGCAATGAGCAGTTCTTC; CDR3: CAWSAGLAGSNEQFF
D: TRBD2; size: .; J: TRBJ2-3; V: TRBV2; DNA: TGTGCCAGCGCCGTTCTAGCGGGGGACACAGATACGCAGTATTTT; CDR3: CASAVLAGDTDTQYF
D: TRBD2; size: .; J: TRBJ2-3; V: TRBV11-2; DNA: TGTGCCAGCAGCTATATAGCGGGAGGGCGAACAGATACGCAGTATTTT; CDR3: CASSYIAGGRTDTQYF
D: .; size: .; J: TRBJ2-1; V: TRBV29-1; DNA: TGCAGCGTTGAAGGAGGGAGGAGGGCCTCCTACAATGAGCAGTTCTTC; CDR3: CSVEGGRRASYNEQFF
D: TRBD2; size: .; J: TRBJ2-5; V: TRBV11-3; DNA: TGTGCCAGCAGCTGGGGACTAGCGGGAGGGCCGGAGGAGACCCAGTACTTC; CDR3: CASSWGLAGGPEETQYF
D: .; size: .; J: TRBJ2-5; V: TRBV27; DNA: TGTGCCAGCAGTCGCCAACCCATGGCAGGGGCGACGTACCAAGAGACCCAGTACTTC; CDR3: CASSRQPMAGATYQETQYF
D: .; size: .; J: TRBJ1-2; V: TRBV4-2; DNA: TGTGCCAGCAGCCAAGGGCAGGGCGGATCTAACTATGGCTACACCTTC; CDR3: CASSQGQGGSNYGYTF
D: TRBD2; size: .; J: TRBJ2-3; V: TRBV9; DNA: TGTGCCAGCAGCGTAGGGACTAGCCAGACGCAGTATTTT; CDR3: CASSVGTSQTQYF
D: .; size: few; J: TRBJ1-1; V: TRBV6-2/TRBV6-3; DNA: TGTGCCAGCAGTTACTCGTCAAACACTGAAGCTTTCTTT; CDR3: CASSYSSNTEAFF
D: .; size: .; J: TRBJ2-3; V: TRBV5-6; DNA: TGTGCCAGCAGCTTGCCTAGGCGGACAGATACGCAGTATTTT; CDR3: CASSLPRRTDTQYF
D: .; size: .; J: TRBJ1-2; V: TRBV7-3; DNA: TGTGCCAGCAGCTTACGCTTGGTGGACACCTATGGCTACACCTTC; CDR3: CASSLRLVDTYGYTF
D: TRBD1; size: .; J: TRBJ2-7; V: TRBV6-4; DNA: TGTGCCAGCAGTAAGACAGGGGCTACCTACGAGCAGTACTTC; CDR3: CASSKTGATYEQYF
D: TRBD2; size: .; J: TRBJ2-1; V: TRBV7-2; DNA: TGTGCCAGCAGCTTACAGGGACTAGCGGGAGTGCCTGAGCAGTTCTTC; CDR3: CASSLQGLAGVPEQFF
D: TRBD1; size: once; J: TRBJ1-2; V: TRBV7-3; DNA: TGTGCCAGCAGCTCCGGACAGGGCGTAAACTATGGCTACACCTTC; CDR3: CASSSGQGVNYGYTF
D: TRBD2; size: .; J: TRBJ2-1; V: TRBV6-1; DNA: TGTGCCAGCAGTGAAGTTTCACCCATTCTAGCGGGAGGGCGGGGGGAGCAGTTCTTC; CDR3: CASSEVSPILAGGRGEQFF
D: .; size: once; J: TRBJ2-5; V: TRBV13; DNA: TGTGCCAGCAGCTTAACTCGCGCGAAATTCCAAGAGACCCAGTACTTC; CDR3: CASSLTRAKFQETQYF
D: .; size: .; J: TRBJ1-1; V: TRBV4-1; DNA: TGCGCCAGCAGCCTCGTGGGACTCCCGAACACTGAAGCTTTCTTT; CDR3: CASSLVGLPNTEAFF
D: TRBD1; size: .; J: TRBJ2-3; V: TRBV19; DNA: TGTGCCAGTAGTCCTTCGGGACAGGGAGGAGATACGCAGTATTTT; CDR3: CASSPSGQGGDTQYF
D: TRBD1; size: .; J: TRBJ2-1; V: TRBV6-5; DNA: TGTGCCAGCAGTTACTCCAGGGGGCTTGAGCAGTTCTTC; CDR3: CASSYSRGLEQFF
D: TRBD2; size: .; J: TRBJ2-3; V: TRBV27; DNA: TGTGCCAGCAGTTCACGACTACTTAGCGGGGGTAGTGATACGCAGTATTTT; CDR3: CASSSRLLSGGSDTQYF